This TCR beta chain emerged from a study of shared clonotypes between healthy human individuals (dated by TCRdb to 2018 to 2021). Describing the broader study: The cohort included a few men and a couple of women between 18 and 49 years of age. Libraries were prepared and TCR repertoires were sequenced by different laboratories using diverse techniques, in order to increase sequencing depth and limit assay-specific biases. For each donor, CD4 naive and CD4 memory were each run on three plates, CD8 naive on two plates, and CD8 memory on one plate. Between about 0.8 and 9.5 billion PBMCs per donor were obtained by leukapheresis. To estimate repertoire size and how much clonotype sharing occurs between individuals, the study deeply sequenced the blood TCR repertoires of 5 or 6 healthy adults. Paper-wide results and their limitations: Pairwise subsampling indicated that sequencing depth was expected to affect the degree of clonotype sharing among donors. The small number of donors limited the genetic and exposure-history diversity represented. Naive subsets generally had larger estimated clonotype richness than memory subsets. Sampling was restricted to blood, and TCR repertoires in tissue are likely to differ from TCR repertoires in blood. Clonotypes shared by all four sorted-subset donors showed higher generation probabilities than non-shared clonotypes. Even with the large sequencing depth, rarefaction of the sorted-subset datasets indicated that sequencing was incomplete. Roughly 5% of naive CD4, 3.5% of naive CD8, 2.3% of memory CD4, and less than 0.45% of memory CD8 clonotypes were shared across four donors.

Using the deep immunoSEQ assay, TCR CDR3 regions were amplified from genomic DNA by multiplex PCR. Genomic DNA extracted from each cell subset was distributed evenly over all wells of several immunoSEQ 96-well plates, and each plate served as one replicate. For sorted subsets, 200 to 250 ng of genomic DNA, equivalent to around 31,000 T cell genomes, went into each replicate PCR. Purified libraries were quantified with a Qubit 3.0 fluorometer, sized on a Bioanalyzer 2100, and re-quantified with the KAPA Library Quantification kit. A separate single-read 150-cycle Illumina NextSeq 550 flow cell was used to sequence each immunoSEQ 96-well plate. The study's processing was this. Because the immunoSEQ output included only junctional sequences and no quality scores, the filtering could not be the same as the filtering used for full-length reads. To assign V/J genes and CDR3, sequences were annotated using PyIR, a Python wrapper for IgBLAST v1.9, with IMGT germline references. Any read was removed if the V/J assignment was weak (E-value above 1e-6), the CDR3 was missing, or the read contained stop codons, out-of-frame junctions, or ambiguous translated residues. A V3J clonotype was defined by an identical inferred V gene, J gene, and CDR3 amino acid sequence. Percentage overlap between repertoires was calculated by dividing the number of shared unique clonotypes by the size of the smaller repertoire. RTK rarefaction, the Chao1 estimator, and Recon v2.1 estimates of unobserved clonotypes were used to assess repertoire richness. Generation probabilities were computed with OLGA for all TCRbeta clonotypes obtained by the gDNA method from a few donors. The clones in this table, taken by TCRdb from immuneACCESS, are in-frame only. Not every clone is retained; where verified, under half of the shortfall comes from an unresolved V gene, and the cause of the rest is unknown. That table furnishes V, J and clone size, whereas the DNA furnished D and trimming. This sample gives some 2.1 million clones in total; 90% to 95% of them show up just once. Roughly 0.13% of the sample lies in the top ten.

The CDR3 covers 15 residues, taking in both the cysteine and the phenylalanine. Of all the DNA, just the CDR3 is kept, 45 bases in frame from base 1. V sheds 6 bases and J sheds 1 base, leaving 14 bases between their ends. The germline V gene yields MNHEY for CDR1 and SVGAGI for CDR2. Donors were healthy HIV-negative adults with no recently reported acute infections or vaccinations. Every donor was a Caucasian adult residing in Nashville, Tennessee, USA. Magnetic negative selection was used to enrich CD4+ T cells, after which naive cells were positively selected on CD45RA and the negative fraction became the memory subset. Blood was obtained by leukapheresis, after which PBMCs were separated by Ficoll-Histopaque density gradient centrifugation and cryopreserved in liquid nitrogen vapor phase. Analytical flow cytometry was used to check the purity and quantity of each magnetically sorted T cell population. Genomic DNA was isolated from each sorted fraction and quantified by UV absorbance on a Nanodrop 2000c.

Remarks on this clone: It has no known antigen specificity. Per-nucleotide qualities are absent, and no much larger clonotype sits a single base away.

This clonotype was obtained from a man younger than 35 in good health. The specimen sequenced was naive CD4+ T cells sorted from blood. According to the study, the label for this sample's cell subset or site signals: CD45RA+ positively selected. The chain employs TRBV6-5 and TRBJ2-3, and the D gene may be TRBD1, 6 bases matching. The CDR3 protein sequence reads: CASRWYRVCTDTQYF. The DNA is TGTGCCAGCAGGTGGTACAGGGTCTGCACAGATACGCAGTATTTT.